This is a list of T cell receptor beta chains from one sample in a study of neurological immune-mediated disorders. From the 5' RACE reads, TCRdb called clonotypes with MiXCR, one entry per CDR3 protein. The sample shows about 79,000 distinct CDR3 sequences, roughly 13% of them seen only once. Sequenced input: PBMCs. The source is a woman aged 50 to 60 in good health. The CDR3 runs from the conserved cysteine through the conserved F or W. D genes are given only for firm matches. Clone size is not always given. Where it is, it says once, few, many or a class for expanded clones.

D gene,CDR3 length,J gene,clone size,V gene,CDR3 protein,CDR3 DNA
TRBD1,15,TRBJ2-5,many,TRBV5-1,CASSSGTGAQETQYF,TGCGCCAGTTCCTCCGGGACAGGGGCTCAAGAGACCCAGTACTTC
-,14,TRBJ2-1,many,TRBV5-1,CASKFSGQRNEQFF,TGCGCCAGCAAGTTTTCGGGGCAGCGGAATGAGCAGTTCTTC
-,18,TRBJ1-6,many,TRBV5-1,CASSLGVGVYSGDSPLHF,TGCGCCAGCAGCTTGGGAGTAGGAGTTTACTCAGGTGATTCACCCCTCCACTTT
TRBD2,12,TRBJ2-4,many,TRBV29-1,CSVGYRGGIQYF,TGCAGCGTTGGGTATCGGGGGGGCATTCAGTACTTC
TRBD2,15,TRBJ2-7,many,TRBV5-1,CASSFGGSGSYEQYF,TGCGCCAGCAGCTTCGGAGGTAGCGGGAGCTACGAGCAGTACTTC
-,15,TRBJ2-2,many,TRBV5-1,CASSLFGSATGELFF,TGCGCCAGCAGCTTATTTGGGTCGGCCACCGGGGAGCTGTTTTTT
TRBD1,13,TRBJ2-7,many,TRBV6-6,CASGTGTAYEQYF,TGTGCCAGCGGGACAGGCACTGCCTACGAGCAGTACTTC
-,13,TRBJ1-2,many,TRBV12-3/TRBV12-4,CASSSRAGAGPTF,TGTGCCAGCAGTTCCCGCGCGGGGGCTGGGCCCACCTTC
TRBD1,14,TRBJ2-3,-,TRBV5-1,CASSWDRITNTQSF,TGCGCCAGCAGCTGGGACAGAATCACAAATACGCAGTCTTTT
TRBD1,16,TRBJ2-4,-,TRBV12-3/TRBV12-4,CASSQGQGGTKNIQYF,TGTGCCAGCAGTCAGGGACAGGGAGGGACCAAAAACATTCAGTACTTC
-,16,TRBJ1-5,many,TRBV28,CATTSSAGRGNQPQHF,TGTGCCACCACCTCTTCCGCAGGGAGGGGTAATCAGCCCCAGCATTTT
TRBD1,17,TRBJ2-2,many,TRBV28,CASSLGVGQGITGELFF,TGTGCCAGCAGTTTAGGCGTGGGACAGGGTATCACCGGGGAGCTGTTTTTT
-,15,TRBJ2-3,once,TRBV9,CASSVTVTNTDTQYF,TGTGCCAGTAGCGTAACCGTCACCAACACAGATACGCAGTATTTT
-,14,TRBJ1-3,many,TRBV20-1,CSARDPTLENTIYF,TGCAGTGCTAGAGACCCGACTCTGGAGAACACCATATATTTT
TRBD2,17,TRBJ2-1,many,TRBV28,CASSSGPTSGLYNEQFF,TGTGCCAGCAGTTCAGGCCCGACTAGCGGGCTCTACAATGAGCAGTTCTTC
TRBD2,13,TRBJ2-7,many,TRBV5-1,CASRASGEYEQYF,TGCGCCAGCCGGGCTAGCGGAGAATACGAGCAGTACTTC
TRBD2,15,TRBJ2-5,many,TRBV5-1,CASSSAGAVQETQYF,TGCGCCAGCAGCTCGGCGGGAGCAGTACAAGAGACCCAGTACTTC
-,15,TRBJ2-1,many,TRBV24-1,CATSDLVGPQGEQFF,TGTGCCACCAGTGATTTAGTGGGGCCACAGGGTGAGCAGTTCTTC
-,13,TRBJ2-3,many,TRBV29-1,CSLHTGSTDTQYF,TGCAGCCTACACACAGGGAGCACAGATACGCAGTATTTT
TRBD2,17,TRBJ2-4,-,TRBV3-1,CASSQGLAGSGKNIQYF,TGTGCCAGCAGCCAAGGACTAGCGGGATCTGGCAAAAACATTCAGTACTTC
-,16,TRBJ2-5,many,TRBV7-2,CASSLVLTQVEETQYF,TGTGCCAGCAGCTTAGTGTTGACTCAGGTCGAAGAGACCCAGTACTTC
-,15,TRBJ2-1,many,TRBV9,CASSAGPTPWNEQFF,TGTGCCAGCAGCGCCGGGCCTACCCCTTGGAATGAGCAGTTCTTC
TRBD1,15,TRBJ2-2,many,TRBV20-1,CSARGDRVNTGELFF,TGCAGTGCCAGGGGGGACAGGGTGAACACCGGGGAGCTGTTTTTT
-,12,TRBJ2-7,many,TRBV29-1,CSAEAGQREQYF,TGCAGCGCCGAGGCAGGGCAGCGCGAGCAGTACTTC
TRBD2,15,TRBJ2-1,few,TRBV5-1,CASSWTSGRGYEQFF,TGCGCCAGCAGCTGGACTAGCGGGAGAGGGTATGAGCAGTTCTTC
TRBD2,20,TRBJ2-3,many,TRBV6-5,CASSSTLAGVKSYSTDTQYF,TGTGCCAGCAGTTCAACACTAGCGGGGGTAAAGAGTTACAGCACAGATACGCAGTATTTT
TRBD1,16,TRBJ2-3,many,TRBV14,CASSPNRGRVTDTQYF,TGTGCCAGCAGCCCCAACAGGGGTAGGGTGACAGATACGCAGTATTTT
TRBD1,13,TRBJ1-1,many,TRBV12-3/TRBV12-4,CASRVDREGKGFF,TGTGCCAGTAGAGTCGACAGGGAGGGTAAGGGGTTCTTT
-,15,TRBJ2-2,many,TRBV5-1,CASRVPGANTGELFF,TGCGCCAGCAGGGTTCCCGGAGCGAACACCGGGGAGCTGTTTTTT
TRBD2,14,TRBJ2-3,many,TRBV28,CASSLAGGDDTQYF,TGTGCCAGCAGTTTGGCGGGAGGAGATGATACGCAGTATTTT
TRBD1,15,TRBJ2-4,many,TRBV7-8,CASSFDRVTKNIQYF,TGTGCCAGCAGCTTCGACAGGGTCACCAAAAACATTCAGTACTTC
-,14,TRBJ2-4,many,TRBV9,CASRPPVAKNIQYF,TGTGCCAGCCGACCTCCCGTAGCCAAAAACATTCAGTACTTC
TRBD2,16,TRBJ2-1,-,TRBV5-1,CTSSLLAGSSYNEQIF,TGCACCAGCAGCCTATTAGCGGGTAGCTCCTACAATGAGCAGATCTTC
TRBD2,16,TRBJ2-2,many,TRBV10-3,CATLGTSGPNTGELFF,TGTGCCACCCTCGGGACTAGCGGTCCGAACACCGGGGAGCTGTTTTTT
TRBD2,13,TRBJ2-3,many,TRBV7-2,CASRILGGATQYF,TGTGCCAGCAGAATACTCGGGGGGGCTACGCAGTATTTT
-,15,TRBJ2-2,many,TRBV11-3,CASSRTLMPAGELFF,TGTGCCAGCAGCCGAACCCTGATGCCCGCCGGGGAGCTGTTTTTT
TRBD1,12,TRBJ1-1,many,TRBV5-1,CASSLGQGEAFF,TGCGCCAGCAGCTTGGGACAGGGTGAAGCTTTCTTT
TRBD1,15,TRBJ1-6,many,TRBV28,CASRGMTGINSPLHF,TGTGCCAGCAGGGGAATGACAGGGATTAATTCACCCCTCCACTTT
TRBD2,15,TRBJ2-1,many,TRBV5-1,CASSLYGGGYNEQFF,TGCGCCAGCAGCTTGTATGGGGGGGGATACAATGAGCAGTTCTTC
-,13,TRBJ2-7,few,TRBV6-6,CASSYDENYEQYF,TGTGCCAGCAGTTACGACGAGAACTACGAGCAGTACTTC
-,16,TRBJ1-5,many,TRBV12-3/TRBV12-4,CASSSGRGAGVQPQHF,TGTGCCAGCAGTTCTGGTCGGGGGGCAGGAGTTCAGCCCCAGCATTTT
TRBD2,15,TRBJ2-1,many,TRBV7-2,CASSYGTSKRHEQFF,TGTGCCAGCAGCTACGGGACTAGTAAAAGGCATGAGCAGTTCTTC
-,12,TRBJ1-5,many,TRBV2,CASGGRGQPQHF,TGTGCCAGTGGAGGTCGGGGGCAGCCCCAGCATTTT
-,14,TRBJ1-2,many,TRBV7-2,CASSPEPYTYGYTF,TGTGCCAGCAGCCCAGAGCCCTACACCTATGGCTACACCTTC
TRBD2,15,TRBJ2-1,-,TRBV7-9,CASRIGRTSYNEQFF,TGTGCCAGCAGAATAGGGAGGACTAGCTACAATGAGCAGTTCTTC
TRBD2,16,TRBJ2-4,few,TRBV20-1,CSARLREGLAKNIQYF,TGCAGTGCTAGACTGCGGGAGGGCCTAGCCAAAAACATTCAGTACTTC
TRBD2,16,TRBJ2-5,many,TRBV7-2,CASSLPSGRGRETQYF,TGTGCCAGCAGCTTACCTAGCGGGAGGGGTCGGGAGACCCAGTACTTC
-,15,TRBJ1-6,many,TRBV5-1,CASSLAGRNNSPLHF,TGCGCCAGCAGCTTGGCGGGGAGGAATAATTCACCCCTCCACTTT
-,14,TRBJ2-7,many,TRBV6-1,CASSALHIYGEQYF,TGTGCCAGCAGTGCACTTCATATCTACGGCGAGCAGTACTTC
-,14,TRBJ2-7,many,TRBV28,CASRRRPSSYEQYF,TGTGCCAGCAGACGCAGACCAAGTTCCTACGAGCAGTACTTC
-,12,TRBJ2-7,many,TRBV20-1,CSALGNPDEQYF,TGCAGTGCTCTGGGCAACCCCGACGAGCAGTACTTC
TRBD2,17,TRBJ2-1,many,TRBV11-2,CASKLAGDTPRAGEQFF,TGTGCCAGCAAACTAGCGGGAGATACTCCCCGGGCGGGTGAGCAGTTCTTC
-,12,TRBJ2-2,many,TRBV5-1,CASSLEQRELFF,TGCGCCAGCAGCTTGGAGCAACGGGAGCTGTTTTTT
-,13,TRBJ1-5,-,TRBV10-3,CAISESTNQPQHF,TGTGCCATCAGTGAGTCAACAAATCAGCCCCAGCATTTT
-,12,TRBJ2-1,many,TRBV3-1,CASSQREAEQFF,TGTGCCAGCAGCCAACGCGAGGCTGAGCAGTTCTTC